The T cell receptor (beta chain) under discussion was sequenced for a study of blood T cell repertoires in COVID-19. Study-level background: Italy, Spain and the United States were the sources of the convalescent and acute COVID-19 samples. PBMCs, B-cell-depleted T cells, or T cells provided the cDNA or gDNA that made up the material.

Under the authors' procedure: How many nucleated cells were present was estimated from reference gene primer amplification. Using immunoSEQ multiplex PCR, the repertoire was profiled, and TCRdb retains in-frame clones only, with some absent. For V, J and clone size, that table is used; D and trimming come from the DNA. The repertoire holds some 130,000 clones, with 88% as singletons. The sequenced sample consisted of peripheral blood. This receptor was obtained from a man aged 45 to 65 with acute or convalescent COVID-19.

This CDR3 reads CASSQAGVYRGGQPQHF. The CDR3 DNA is TGCGCCAGCAGCCAAGCGGGGGTATACAGGGGAGGTCAGCCCCAGCATTTT. The chain employs TRBV4-1 and TRBJ1-5, with 7 positions matching TRBD1. This CDR3 has 17 residues. Germline V gives CDR1 MGHRA, CDR2 YSYEKL. After removal of 1 base from V and 6 bases from J, the junction contained 12 bases not matched to a gene.